This T cell receptor (beta chain) stems from a study of post-analysis software for immune sequencing data. Findings and limits, study-wide: Controls showed lower frequencies than patients for five TRBV segments, and TRBV5-6, TRBV5-1 and TRBV20-1 were among these.

CDR3 size: 15 residues. Per germline, CDR1 SEHNR and CDR2 FQNEAQ (reference sequence). Trimming took 5 bases from V and 8 from J; bases not matched to a gene: 9. This clonotype has a handful of counts. The antigen remains unidentified. Every TCR beta cDNA library bore unique molecular identifiers. TCRdb re-called the PCR reads with MiXCR, one entry per CDR3 protein. The table lists 750,000 to 950,000 distinct CDR3 sequences, approximately 57% of them singletons. The receptor was derived from a girl between 5 and 17 years old with multiple sclerosis. V usage is TRBV7-9 and J usage is TRBJ2-4; 10 bases match TRBD1. The sample comprised blood. The CDR3 nucleotides are TGTGCCAGCAGCCTTAGACAGGGGGCTTATCACATTCAGTACTTC. It specifies CASSLRQGAYHIQYF.